This is a list of T cell receptor beta chains from one sample in a study of cytomegalovirus exposure and HLA in healthy donors. Method: immunoSEQ multiplex PCR; TCRdb's copy keeps in-frame clones and lacks some. The profile shows about 160,000 clones, approximately 96% of them singletons. The sequenced sample consisted of PBMCs. The receptor source for this set is a woman aged 18-29 years in good health and CMV-seronegative. Both conserved end residues are part of each CDR3. A D gene is named only where the DNA matches it firmly. Only part of the rows carry a size: once, few, many, or a class if the clone is expanded.

V	D	size	J	CDR3	DNA
TRBV19	TRBD1	.	TRBJ1-4	CASSISTGPNEKLFF	TGTGCCAGTAGTATCTCGACAGGGCCTAATGAAAAACTGTTTTTT
TRBV6-5	.	.	TRBJ2-2	CASSRRKTGELFF	TGTGCCAGCAGCAGGAGGAAAACCGGGGAGCTGTTTTTT
TRBV5-1	TRBD1	.	TRBJ2-5	CASSPPGTGGADETQYF	TGCGCCAGCAGCCCCCCCGGGACAGGGGGCGCGGATGAGACCCAGTACTTC
TRBV23-1	TRBD1	.	TRBJ1-1	CASSLGTGRAIVTEAFF	TGCGCCAGCAGTCTGGGGACAGGGCGCGCCATTGTGACTGAAGCTTTCTTT
TRBV2	.	.	TRBJ2-3	CASSEALLGRGDTQYF	TGTGCCAGCAGTGAAGCGCTTCTGGGAAGGGGGGATACGCAGTATTTT
TRBV9	TRBD1	.	TRBJ1-2	CASSVARQGGNYGYTF	TGTGCCAGCAGCGTAGCCAGACAGGGGGGTAACTATGGCTACACCTTC
TRBV7-6	.	once	TRBJ1-5	CASSPGQLANQPQHF	TGTGCCAGCAGCCCCGGACAGTTAGCCAATCAGCCCCAGCATTTT
TRBV7-3	.	.	TRBJ1-2	CASSLLILGRDTHNYGYTF	TGTGCCAGCAGCTTATTGATTCTTGGGAGGGACACACATAACTATGGCTACACCTTC
TRBV6-1	TRBD1	.	TRBJ1-1	CASRYRGEAFF	TGTGCCAGCAGGTACAGGGGTGAAGCTTTCTTT
TRBV6-1	TRBD2	.	TRBJ2-1	CASSGLAGSTGYNEQFF	TGTGCCAGCAGTGGGCTAGCGGGGTCCACCGGATACAATGAGCAGTTCTTC
TRBV19	.	.	TRBJ2-7	CASSIGTFYEQYF	TGTGCCAGTAGTATAGGGACATTCTACGAGCAGTACTTC
TRBV9	.	.	TRBJ2-7	CASSVDGGGWEQYF	TGTGCCAGCAGCGTAGATGGGGGGGGCTGGGAGCAGTACTTC
TRBV6-5	.	once	TRBJ1-1	CASSYSAGARTEAFF	TGTGCCAGCAGTTACTCGGCGGGGGCGCGCACTGAAGCTTTCTTT
TRBV6-6	.	.	TRBJ2-3	CASSYSGGGTDTQYF	TGTGCCAGCAGTTACTCAGGGGGGGGAACAGATACGCAGTATTTT
TRBV29-1	.	.	TRBJ1-2	CSVEEGAGRGYGYTF	TGCAGCGTTGAAGAAGGGGCAGGGAGGGGGTATGGCTACACCTTC
TRBV10-3	TRBD1	.	TRBJ2-7	CAISELSGTGYSYEQYF	TGTGCCATCAGTGAGCTATCCGGGACAGGGTACTCCTACGAGCAGTACTTC